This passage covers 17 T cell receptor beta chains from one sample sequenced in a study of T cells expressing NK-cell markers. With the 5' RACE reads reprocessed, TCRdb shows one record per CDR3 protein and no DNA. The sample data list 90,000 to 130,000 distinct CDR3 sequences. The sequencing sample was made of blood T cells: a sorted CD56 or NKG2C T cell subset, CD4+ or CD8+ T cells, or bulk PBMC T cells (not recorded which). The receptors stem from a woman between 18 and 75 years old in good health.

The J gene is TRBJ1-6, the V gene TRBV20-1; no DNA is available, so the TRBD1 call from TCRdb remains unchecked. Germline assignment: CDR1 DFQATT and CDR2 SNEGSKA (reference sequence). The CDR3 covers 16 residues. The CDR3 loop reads CSASILGTEVSSPLHF.

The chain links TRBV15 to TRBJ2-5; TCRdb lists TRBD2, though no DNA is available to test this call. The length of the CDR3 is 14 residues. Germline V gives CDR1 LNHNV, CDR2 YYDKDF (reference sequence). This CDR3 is CATSRRREKETQYF.

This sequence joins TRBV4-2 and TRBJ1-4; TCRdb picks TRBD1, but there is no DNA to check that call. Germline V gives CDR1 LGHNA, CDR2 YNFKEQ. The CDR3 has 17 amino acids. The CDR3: CASSPVAGSRANEKLFF.

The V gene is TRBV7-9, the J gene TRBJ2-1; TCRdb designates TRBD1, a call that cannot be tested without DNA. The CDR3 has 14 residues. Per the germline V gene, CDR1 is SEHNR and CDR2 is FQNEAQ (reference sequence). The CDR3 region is CASSMPGVYNEQFF.

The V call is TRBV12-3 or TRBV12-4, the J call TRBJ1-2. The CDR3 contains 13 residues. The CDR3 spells CASSSTGLYGYTF.

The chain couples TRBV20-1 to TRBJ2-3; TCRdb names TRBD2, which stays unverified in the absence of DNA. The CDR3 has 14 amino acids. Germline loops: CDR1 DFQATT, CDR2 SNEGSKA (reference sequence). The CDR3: CSASGGEGTDTQYF.

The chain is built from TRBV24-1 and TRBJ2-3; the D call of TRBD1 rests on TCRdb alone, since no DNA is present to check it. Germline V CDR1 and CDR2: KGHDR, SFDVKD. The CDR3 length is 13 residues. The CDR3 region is CATAQGGKDTQYF.

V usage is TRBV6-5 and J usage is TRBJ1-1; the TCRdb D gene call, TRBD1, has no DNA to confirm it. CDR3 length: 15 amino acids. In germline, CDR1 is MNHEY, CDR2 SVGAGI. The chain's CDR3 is CASSYLGGGSGEAFF.

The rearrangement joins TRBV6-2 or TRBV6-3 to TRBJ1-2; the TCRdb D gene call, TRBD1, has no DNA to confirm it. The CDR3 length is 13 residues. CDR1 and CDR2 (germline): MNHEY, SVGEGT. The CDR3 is CASLDRGPYGYTF.

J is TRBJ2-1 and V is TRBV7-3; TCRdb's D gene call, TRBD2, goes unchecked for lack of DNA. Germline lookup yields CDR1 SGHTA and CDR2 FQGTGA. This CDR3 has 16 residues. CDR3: CASSLSLAGSYNEQFF.

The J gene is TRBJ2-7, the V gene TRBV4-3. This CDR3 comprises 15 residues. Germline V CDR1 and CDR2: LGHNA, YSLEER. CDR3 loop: CASSQDPAATYEQYF.

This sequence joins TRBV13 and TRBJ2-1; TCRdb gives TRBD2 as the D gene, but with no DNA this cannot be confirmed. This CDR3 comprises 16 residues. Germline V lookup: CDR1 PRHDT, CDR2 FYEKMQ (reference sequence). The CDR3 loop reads CASSPDSLETFNEQFF.

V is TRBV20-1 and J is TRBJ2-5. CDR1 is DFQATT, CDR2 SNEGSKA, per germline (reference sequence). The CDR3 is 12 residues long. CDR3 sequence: CSARDNLGTQYF.

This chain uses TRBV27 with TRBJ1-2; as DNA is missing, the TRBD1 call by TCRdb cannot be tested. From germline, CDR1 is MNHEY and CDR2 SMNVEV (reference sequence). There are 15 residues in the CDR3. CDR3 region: CASSFQGTGHYGYTF.

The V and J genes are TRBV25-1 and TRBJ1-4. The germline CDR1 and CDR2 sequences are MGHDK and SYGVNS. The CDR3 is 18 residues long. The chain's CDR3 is CASSGVTGSPASNEKLFF. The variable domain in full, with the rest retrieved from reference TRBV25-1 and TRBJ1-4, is EADIYQTPRYLVIGTGKKITLECSQTMGHDKMYWYQQDPGMELHLIHYSYGVNSTEKGDLSSESTVSRIRTEHFPLTLESARPSHTSQYLCASSGVTGSPASNEKLFFGSGTQLSVL.

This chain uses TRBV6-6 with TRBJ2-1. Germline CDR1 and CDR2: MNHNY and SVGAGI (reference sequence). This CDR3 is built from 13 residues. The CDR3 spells CASSYSPVREQFF.

This chain's CDR3 is CASSSYKGARQPQHF. This rearrangement joins TRBV7-9 to TRBJ1-5; TCRdb proposes TRBD1, but this gene call is untestable without DNA. The CDR3 is 15 amino acids. Germline CDR1 and CDR2: SEHNR and FQNEAQ (reference sequence).